This T cell receptor beta chain was sequenced in a study of shared clonotypes between healthy human individuals. Study-wide context: Each donor's CD4 naive and CD4 memory cells filled three plates apiece, CD8 naive two, and CD8 memory one.

Study-level findings and limits: Clonotype sharing across a handful of donors was observed for roughly 5% of naive CD4 clonotypes.

In the case of this clone: Its target is not known.

The CDR3 length is 13 residues. Trimming took off 5 bases at V and 13 bases at J, with 18 bases between the two ends. CDR1 and CDR2 from the germline V gene are LNHNV and YYDKDF (reference sequence). Measured with immunoSEQ multiplex PCR; TCRdb has only the in-frame clones, and not every one. The sample yields 2 million to 3 million clones, approximately 93% seen once. The chain links TRBV15 to TRBJ1-5; D might be TRBD1 (5 bases). This receptor was obtained from a man younger than 30 in good health. Some clones in this sample may be carry-over from other donors' samples. The sequenced material came from naive CD4+ T cells from PBMCs. The subset was: CD45RA+ positively selected. DNA of the CDR3: TGTGCCACCAGCCGGGGGGGAGAGGGGTTTCAGCATTTT. It encodes CATSRGGEGFQHF.